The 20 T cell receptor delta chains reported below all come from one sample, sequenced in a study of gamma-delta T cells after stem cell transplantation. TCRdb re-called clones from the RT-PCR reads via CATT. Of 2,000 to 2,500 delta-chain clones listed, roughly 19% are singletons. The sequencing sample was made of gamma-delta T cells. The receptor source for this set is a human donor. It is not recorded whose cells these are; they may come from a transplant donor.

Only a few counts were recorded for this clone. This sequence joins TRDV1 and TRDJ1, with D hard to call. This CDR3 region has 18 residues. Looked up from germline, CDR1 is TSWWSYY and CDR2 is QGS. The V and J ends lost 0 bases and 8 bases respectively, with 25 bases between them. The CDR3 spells CALGELGHVYGFGRKLIF. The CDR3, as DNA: TGTGCTCTTGGGGAACTAGGCCATGTCTACGGCTTTGGGAGGAAACTCATCTTT.

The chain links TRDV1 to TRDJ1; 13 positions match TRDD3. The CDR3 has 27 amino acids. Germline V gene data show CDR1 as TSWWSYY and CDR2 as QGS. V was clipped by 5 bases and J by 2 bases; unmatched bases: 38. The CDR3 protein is CALGPRSITTLPLPLDWGIRSTDKLIF. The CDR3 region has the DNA TGTGCTCTTGGGCCACGGTCGATTACCACCCTACCTTTGCCTTTGGACTGGGGGATACGAAGTACCGATAAACTCATCTTT.

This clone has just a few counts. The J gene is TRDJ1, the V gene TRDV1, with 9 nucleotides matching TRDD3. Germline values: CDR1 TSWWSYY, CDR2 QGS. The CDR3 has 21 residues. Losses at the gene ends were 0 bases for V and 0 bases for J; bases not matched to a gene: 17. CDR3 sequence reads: CALGELANLLGDLVNTDKLIF. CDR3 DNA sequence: TGTGCTCTTGGGGAACTAGCAAACCTGCTGGGGGATCTAGTCAACACCGATAAACTCATCTTT.

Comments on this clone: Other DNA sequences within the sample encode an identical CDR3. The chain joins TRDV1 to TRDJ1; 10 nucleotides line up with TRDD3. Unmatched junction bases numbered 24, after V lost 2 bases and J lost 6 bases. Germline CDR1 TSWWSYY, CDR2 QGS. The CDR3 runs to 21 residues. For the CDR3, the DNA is TGTGCTCTTGGGGAATTTATGGTATTCCTACGATTTAGGGGGGATACGAATAAACTCATCTTT. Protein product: CALGEFMVFLRFRGDTNKLIF.

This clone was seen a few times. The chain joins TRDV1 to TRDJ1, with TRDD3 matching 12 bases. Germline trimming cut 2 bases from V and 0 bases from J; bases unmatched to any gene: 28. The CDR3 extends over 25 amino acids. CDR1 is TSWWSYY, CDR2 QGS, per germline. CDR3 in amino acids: CALGEGFQPLYWGILPVKYTDKLIF. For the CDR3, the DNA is TGTGCTCTTGGGGAAGGTTTCCAACCACTCTACTGGGGGATACTCCCCGTAAAATACACCGATAAACTCATCTTT.

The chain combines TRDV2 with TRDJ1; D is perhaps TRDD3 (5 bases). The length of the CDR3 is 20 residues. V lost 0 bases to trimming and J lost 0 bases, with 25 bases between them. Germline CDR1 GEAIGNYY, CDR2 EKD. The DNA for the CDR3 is TGTGCCTGTGACACCGTTACTGCCCTGCCGGGGAAGGAAAACACCGATAAACTCATCTTT. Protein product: CACDTVTALPGKENTDKLIF.

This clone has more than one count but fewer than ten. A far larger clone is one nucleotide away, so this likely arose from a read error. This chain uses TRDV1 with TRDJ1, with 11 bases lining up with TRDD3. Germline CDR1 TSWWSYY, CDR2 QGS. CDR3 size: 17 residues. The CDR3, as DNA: TGTGCTCTTGTGGAAATCCGTTACTGGGGGATATACGATAAACTCATCTTT. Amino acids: CALVEIRYWGIYDKLIF.

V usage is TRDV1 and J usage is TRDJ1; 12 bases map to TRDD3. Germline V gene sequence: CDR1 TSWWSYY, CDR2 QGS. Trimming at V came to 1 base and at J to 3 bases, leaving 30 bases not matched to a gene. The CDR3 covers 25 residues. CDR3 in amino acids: CALGEPAKWAFLPSLLGDTADKLIF. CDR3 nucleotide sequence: TGTGCTCTTGGGGAACCGGCCAAATGGGCCTTCCTACCCAGTTTACTGGGGGATACTGCCGATAAACTCATCTTT.

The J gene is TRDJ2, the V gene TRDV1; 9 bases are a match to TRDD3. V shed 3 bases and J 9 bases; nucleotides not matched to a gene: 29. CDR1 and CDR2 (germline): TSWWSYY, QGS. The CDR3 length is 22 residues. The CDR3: CALGDKISFRLYWGTNQTQLFF. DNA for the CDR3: TGTGCTCTTGGGGACAAAATTTCCTTCCGTCTGTACTGGGGGACAAATCAGACACAACTCTTCTTT.

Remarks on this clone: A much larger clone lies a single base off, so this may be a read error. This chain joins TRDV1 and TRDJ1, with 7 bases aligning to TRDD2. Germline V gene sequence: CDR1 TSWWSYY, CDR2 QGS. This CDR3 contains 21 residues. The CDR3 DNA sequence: TGTGCTCTTGGGGAATTCCCCTTCTTCCTATGGGCCTTGGGGAACACCGATAGACTCATCTTT. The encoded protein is CALGEFPFFLWALGNTDRLIF.

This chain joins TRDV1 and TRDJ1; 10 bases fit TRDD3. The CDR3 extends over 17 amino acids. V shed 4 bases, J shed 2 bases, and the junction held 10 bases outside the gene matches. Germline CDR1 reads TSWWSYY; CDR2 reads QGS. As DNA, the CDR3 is TGTGCTCTTGGGGCACTTCCTTTACTGGGGGATACCGATAAACTCATCTTT. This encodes CALGALPLLGDTDKLIF.

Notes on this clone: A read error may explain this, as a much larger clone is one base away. CDR3: CALGELVTPTMLWGSPWYTDKPIF. CDR3 nucleotide sequence: TGTGCTCTTGGGGAACTGGTAACCCCTACGATGTTGTGGGGATCCCCCTGGTACACCGATAAACCCATCTTT. The chain is built from TRDV1 and TRDJ1; perhaps TRDD3 as D (6 bases). CDR1 is TSWWSYY and CDR2 is QGS in the germline V gene. This CDR3 spans 24 amino acids.

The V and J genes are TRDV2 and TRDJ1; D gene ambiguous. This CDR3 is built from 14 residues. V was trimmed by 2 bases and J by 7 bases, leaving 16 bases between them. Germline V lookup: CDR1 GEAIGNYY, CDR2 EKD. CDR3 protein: CACDRRWRRCKLIF. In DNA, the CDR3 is TGTGCCTGTGACAGGCGGTGGAGACGCTGTAAACTCATCTTT.

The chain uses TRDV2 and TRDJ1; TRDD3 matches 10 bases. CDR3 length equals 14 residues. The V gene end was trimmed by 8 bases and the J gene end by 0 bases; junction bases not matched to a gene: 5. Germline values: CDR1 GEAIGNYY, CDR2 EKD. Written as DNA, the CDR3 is TGTGCCTTCTCCTGGGGGATATACACCGATAAACTCATCTTT. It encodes CAFSWGIYTDKLIF.

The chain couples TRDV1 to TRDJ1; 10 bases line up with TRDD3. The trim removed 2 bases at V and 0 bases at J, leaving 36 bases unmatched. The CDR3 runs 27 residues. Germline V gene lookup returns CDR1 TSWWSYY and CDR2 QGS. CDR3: CALGEYLVPTFPLLLGDRGPYTDKLIF. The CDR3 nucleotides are TGTGCTCTTGGGGAATACCTTGTCCCGACCTTCCCCCTTTTACTGGGGGATCGAGGTCCGTACACCGATAAACTCATCTTT.

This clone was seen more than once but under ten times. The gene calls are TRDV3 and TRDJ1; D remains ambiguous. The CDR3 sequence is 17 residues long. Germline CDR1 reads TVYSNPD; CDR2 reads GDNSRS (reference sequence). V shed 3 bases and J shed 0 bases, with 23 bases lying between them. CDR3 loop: CALPFPRWSWYTDKLIF. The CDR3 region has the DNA TGTGCCTTACCCTTTCCAAGGTGGTCCTGGTACACCGATAAACTCATCTTT.

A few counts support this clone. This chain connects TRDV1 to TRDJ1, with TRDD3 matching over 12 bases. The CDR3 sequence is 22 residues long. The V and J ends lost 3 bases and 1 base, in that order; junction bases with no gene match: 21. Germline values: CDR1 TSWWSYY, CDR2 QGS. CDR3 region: CALGDPSFLRLYWGIPTDKLIF. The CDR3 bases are TGTGCTCTTGGGGATCCCTCTTTCCTACGCCTCTACTGGGGGATACCCACCGATAAACTCATCTTT.

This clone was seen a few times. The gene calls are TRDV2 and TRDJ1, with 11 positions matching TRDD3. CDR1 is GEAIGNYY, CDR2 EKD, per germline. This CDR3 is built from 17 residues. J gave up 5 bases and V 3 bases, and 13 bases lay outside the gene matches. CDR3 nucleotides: TGTGCCTGTGACGCTGTACTGGGGGATAGAGAAGGTGATAAACTCATCTTT. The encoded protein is CACDAVLGDREGDKLIF.

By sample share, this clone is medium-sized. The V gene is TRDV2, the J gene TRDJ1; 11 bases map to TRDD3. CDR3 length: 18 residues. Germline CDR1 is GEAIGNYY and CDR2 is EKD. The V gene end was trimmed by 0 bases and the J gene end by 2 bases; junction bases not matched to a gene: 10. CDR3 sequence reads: CACDTLELGDTETDKLIF. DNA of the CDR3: TGTGCCTGTGACACCCTAGAGCTGGGGGATACAGAAACCGATAAACTCATCTTT.

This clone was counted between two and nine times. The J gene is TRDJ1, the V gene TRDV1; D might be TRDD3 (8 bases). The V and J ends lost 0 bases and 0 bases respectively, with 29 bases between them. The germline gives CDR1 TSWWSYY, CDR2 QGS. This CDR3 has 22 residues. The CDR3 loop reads CALGELYGFLSTGGPYTDKLIF. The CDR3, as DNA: TGTGCTCTTGGGGAACTCTACGGCTTCCTAAGTACTGGGGGCCCTTACACCGATAAACTCATCTTT.